This T cell receptor (beta chain) was observed in a study of Ad26.COV2.S vaccination and SARS-CoV-2 variants. At the level of the study: Dosing was one shot or two shots 56 days apart.

Sequenced by immunoSEQ multiplex PCR; TCRdb stores in-frame clones only, minus some. The table lists around 420,000 clones, approximately 88% of them singletons. This CDR3 is 17 amino acids long. Germline V gives CDR1 LGHDT, CDR2 YNNKEL (reference sequence). V shed 3 bases and J shed 2 bases, with 18 bases lying between them. Treatment denoted: some 20 received Ad26.COV2.S at low or high dose, single or two shots; about 5 received placebo; per-sample allocation not given. On day 63 after the first injection, vaccine and placebo recipients gave samples. The sample came from a Boston adult aged 18-55 years.

Sample: peripheral blood, taken in a trial of Ad26.COV2.S vaccine versus placebo. The chain employs TRBV3-1 (or the pseudogene TRBV3-2) and TRBJ2-3; maybe TRBD1 (5 bases). The TCR originated in a person between 18 and 65 years old who received the Ad26.COV2.S COVID-19 vaccine or a placebo. CDR3 amino acids: CASSHLIGAKNTDTQYF. The DNA of the CDR3 is TGTGCCAGCAGCCATCTGATAGGGGCCAAAAACACAGATACGCAGTATTTT.